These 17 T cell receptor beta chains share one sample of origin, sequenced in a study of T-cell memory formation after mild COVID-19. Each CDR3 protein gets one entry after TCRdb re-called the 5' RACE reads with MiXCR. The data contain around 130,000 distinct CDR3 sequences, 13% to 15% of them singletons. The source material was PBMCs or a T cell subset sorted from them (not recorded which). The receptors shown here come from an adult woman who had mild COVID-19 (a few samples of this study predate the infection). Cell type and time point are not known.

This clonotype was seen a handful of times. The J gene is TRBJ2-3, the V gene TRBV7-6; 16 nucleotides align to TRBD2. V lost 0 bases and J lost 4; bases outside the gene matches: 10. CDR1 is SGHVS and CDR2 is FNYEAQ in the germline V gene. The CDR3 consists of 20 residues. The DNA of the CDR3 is TGTGCCAGCAGCTTAGCGCCGGGACTAGCGGGGGGGCCGGGGGCAGATACGCAGTATTTT. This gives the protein CASSLAPGLAGGPGADTQYF.

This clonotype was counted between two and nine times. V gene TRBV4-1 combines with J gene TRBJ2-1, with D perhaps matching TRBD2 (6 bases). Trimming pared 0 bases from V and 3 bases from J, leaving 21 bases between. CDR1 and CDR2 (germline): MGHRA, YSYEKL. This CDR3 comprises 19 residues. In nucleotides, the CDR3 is TGCGCCAGCAGCCAAGATCGCCTTTGGGACTCGGGGCTCTACAATGAGCAGTTCTTC. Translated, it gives CASSQDRLWDSGLYNEQFF.

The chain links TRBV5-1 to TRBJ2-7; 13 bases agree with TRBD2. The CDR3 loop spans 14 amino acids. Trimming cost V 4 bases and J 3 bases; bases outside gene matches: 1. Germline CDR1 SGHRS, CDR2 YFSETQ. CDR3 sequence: CASSRTSGGYEQYF. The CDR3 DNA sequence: TGCGCCAGCAGCCGGACTAGCGGGGGCTACGAGCAGTACTTC.

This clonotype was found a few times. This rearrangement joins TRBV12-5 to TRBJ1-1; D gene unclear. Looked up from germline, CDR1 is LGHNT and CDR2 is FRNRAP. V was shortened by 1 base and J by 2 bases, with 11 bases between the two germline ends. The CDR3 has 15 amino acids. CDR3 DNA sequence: TGTGCTAGTGGTTTGGAAGGTTCGATAAACACTGAAGCTTTCTTT. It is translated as CASGLEGSINTEAFF.

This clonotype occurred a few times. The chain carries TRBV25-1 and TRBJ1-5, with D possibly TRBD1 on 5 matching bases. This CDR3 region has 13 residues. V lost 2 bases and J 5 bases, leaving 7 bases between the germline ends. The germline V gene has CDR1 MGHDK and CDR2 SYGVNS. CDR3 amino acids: CASSERGDQPQHF. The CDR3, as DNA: TGTGCCAGCAGTGAAAGGGGTGATCAGCCCCAGCATTTT.

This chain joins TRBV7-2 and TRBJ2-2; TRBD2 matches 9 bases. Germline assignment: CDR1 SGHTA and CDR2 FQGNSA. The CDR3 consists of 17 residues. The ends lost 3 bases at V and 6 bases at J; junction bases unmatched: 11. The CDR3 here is CASSLELAGGVPGELFF. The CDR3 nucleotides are TGTGCCAGCAGCTTGGAGTTGGCGGGGGGGGTTCCCGGGGAGCTGTTTTTT. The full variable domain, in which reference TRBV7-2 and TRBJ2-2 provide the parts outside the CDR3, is GAGVSQSPSNKVTEKGKDVELRCDPISGHTALYWYRQSLGQGLEFLIYFQGNSAPDKSGLPSDRFSAERTGGSVSTLTIQRTQQEDSAVYLCASSLELAGGVPGELFFGEGSRLTVL.

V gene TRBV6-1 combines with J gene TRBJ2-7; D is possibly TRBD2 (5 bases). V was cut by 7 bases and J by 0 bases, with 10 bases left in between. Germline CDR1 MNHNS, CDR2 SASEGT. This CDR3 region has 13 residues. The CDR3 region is CASTPGSSYEQYF. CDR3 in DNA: TGTGCCAGCACCCCGGGATCCTCCTACGAGCAGTACTTC.

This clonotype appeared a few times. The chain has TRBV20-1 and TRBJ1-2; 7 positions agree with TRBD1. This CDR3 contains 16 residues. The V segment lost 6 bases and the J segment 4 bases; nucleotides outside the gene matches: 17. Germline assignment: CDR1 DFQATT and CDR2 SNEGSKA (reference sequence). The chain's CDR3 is CSAIDPHRGTPYGYTF. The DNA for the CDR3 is TGCAGTGCCATCGACCCTCACAGGGGAACCCCCTATGGCTACACCTTC.

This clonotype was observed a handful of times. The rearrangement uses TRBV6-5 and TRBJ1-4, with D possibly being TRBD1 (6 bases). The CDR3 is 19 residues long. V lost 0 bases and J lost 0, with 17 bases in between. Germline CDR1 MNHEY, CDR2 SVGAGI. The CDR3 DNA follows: TGTGCCAGCAGTTACTCGATAGGGGGGGAGATTGCAACTAATGAAAAACTGTTTTTT. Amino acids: CASSYSIGGEIATNEKLFF.

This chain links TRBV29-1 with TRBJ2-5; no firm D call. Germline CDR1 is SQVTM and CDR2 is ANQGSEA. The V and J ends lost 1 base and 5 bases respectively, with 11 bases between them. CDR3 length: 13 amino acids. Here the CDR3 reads CSVEVVGAETQYF. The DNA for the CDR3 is TGCAGCGTTGAAGTAGTCGGCGCGGAGACCCAGTACTTC.

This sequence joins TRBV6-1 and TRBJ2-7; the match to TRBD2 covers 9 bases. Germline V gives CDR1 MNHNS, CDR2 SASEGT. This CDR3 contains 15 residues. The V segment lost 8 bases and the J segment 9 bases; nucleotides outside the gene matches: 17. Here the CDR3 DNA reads TGTGCCAGCGGACCGAGACTAGCGGCGGTTGGGGCGCAGTACTTC. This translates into CASGPRLAAVGAQYF.

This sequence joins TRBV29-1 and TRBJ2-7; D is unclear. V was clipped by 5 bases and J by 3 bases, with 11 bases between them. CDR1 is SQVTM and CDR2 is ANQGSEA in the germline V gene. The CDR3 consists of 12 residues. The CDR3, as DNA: TGCAGCGTTCGTGTCTACAGCTACGAGCAGTACTTC. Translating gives CSVRVYSYEQYF.

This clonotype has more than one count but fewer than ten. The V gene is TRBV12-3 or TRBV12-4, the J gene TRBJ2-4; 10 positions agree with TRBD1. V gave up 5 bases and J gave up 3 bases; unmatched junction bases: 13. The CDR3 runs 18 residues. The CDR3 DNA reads TGTGCCAGCAGTGAGCCGGGACAGGGGTTGAAGAACAAAAACATTCAGTACTTC. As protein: CASSEPGQGLKNKNIQYF.

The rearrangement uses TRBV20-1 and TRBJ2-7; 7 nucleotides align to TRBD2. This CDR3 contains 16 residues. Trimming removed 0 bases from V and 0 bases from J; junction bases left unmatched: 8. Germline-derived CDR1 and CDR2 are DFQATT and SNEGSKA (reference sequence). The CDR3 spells CSARDLPSGRSYEQYF. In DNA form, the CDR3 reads TGCAGTGCTAGAGATCTCCCTAGCGGTCGCTCCTACGAGCAGTACTTC.

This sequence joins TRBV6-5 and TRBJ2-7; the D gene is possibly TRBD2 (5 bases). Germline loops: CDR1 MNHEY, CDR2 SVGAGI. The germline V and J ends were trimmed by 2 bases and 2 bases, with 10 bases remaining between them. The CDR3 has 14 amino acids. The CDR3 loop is CASSYEGATYEQYF. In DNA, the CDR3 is TGTGCCAGCAGTTACGAGGGAGCCACCTACGAGCAGTACTTC.

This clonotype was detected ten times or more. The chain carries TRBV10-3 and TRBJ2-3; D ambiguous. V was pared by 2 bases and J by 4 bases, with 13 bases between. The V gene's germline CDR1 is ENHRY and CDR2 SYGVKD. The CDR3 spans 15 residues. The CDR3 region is CAISEPDLPADTQYF. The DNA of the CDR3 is TGTGCCATCAGTGAGCCGGACCTCCCAGCAGATACGCAGTATTTT.

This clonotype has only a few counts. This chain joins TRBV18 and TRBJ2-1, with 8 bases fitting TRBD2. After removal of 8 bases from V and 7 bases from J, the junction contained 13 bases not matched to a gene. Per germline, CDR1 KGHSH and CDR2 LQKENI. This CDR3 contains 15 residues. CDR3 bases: TGTGCCAGCACCAGTCCAGCGGGAGAGGGGAATGAGCAGTTCTTC. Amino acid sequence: CASTSPAGEGNEQFF.